The 17 T cell receptor beta chains below all came from one sample that was sequenced in a study of T-cell reconstitution after alpha-beta-depleted transplantation in children. A library of TCRbeta sequences, prepared with unique molecular identifiers, was generated. Using its own MiXCR run on the PCR reads, TCRdb lists one record per CDR3 protein. The repertoire consists of over 550,000 distinct CDR3 sequences, with 10% occurring once and the leading ten covering about 4%. The sample was PBMCs from the stem cell graft donor, taken from the stem cell graft. These receptors came from a human donor who donated a stem cell graft to a child with acute myeloid leukemia.

This clonotype was counted ten times or more. This chain links TRBV20-1 with TRBJ1-1; D call uncertain. The CDR3 runs 14 residues. Trimming took off 2 bases at V and 6 bases at J, with 16 bases between the two ends. The V gene's germline CDR1 is DFQATT and CDR2 SNEGSKA (reference sequence). DNA of the CDR3: TGCAGTGCTAGATCGCCTCGGACGGGCCCTGAAGCTTTCTTT. Its protein is CSARSPRTGPEAFF.

This clonotype was recorded a few times. This sequence joins TRBV7-3 and TRBJ2-1; TRBD1 matches 9 bases. Per the germline V gene, CDR1 is SGHTA and CDR2 is FQGTGA. J gave up 8 bases and V 6 bases, and 5 bases lay outside the gene matches. There are 13 residues in the CDR3. In DNA form, the CDR3 reads TGTGCCAGCAGGAGGGACAGGGCCGATGAGCAGTTCTTC. This codes for CASRRDRADEQFF.

J is TRBJ2-7 and V is TRBV6-1; 10 bases are a match to TRBD1. V trimming: 6 bases; J trimming: 2 bases; junction bases outside the gene matches: 7. CDR3 length equals 15 residues. Germline loops: CDR1 MNHNS, CDR2 SASEGT. Here the CDR3 reads CASRLGQGVPYEQYF. For the CDR3, the DNA is TGTGCCAGCAGACTTGGACAGGGGGTCCCCTACGAGCAGTACTTC.

This clonotype appeared many times. This rearrangement joins TRBV15 to TRBJ2-1, with TRBD2 matching over 13 bases. Germline assignment: CDR1 LNHNV and CDR2 YYDKDF (reference sequence). The CDR3 is made up of 16 amino acids. The V and J ends lost 1 base and 5 bases, in that order; junction bases with no gene match: 2. CDR3 coding DNA: TGTGCCACCAGCAGAGTACTAGCGGGAGGGAACAATGAGCAGTTCTTC. Its translation: CATSRVLAGGNNEQFF.

This clonotype was seen only a few times. The genes are TRBV29-1 and TRBJ2-6, with 8 nucleotides matching TRBD2. The CDR3 sequence is 17 residues long. The germline V gene encodes CDR1 SQVTM and CDR2 ANQGSEA. V dropped 3 bases and J dropped 1; count of bases not matched to a gene: 8. The chain's CDR3 is CSVDLGLADSGANVLTF. The CDR3 region has the DNA TGCAGCGTTGATCTAGGACTAGCTGATTCTGGGGCCAACGTCCTGACTTTC.

This clonotype showed up just a few times. The J gene is TRBJ2-1, the V gene TRBV29-1; the D gene is possibly TRBD2 (6 bases). Germline V gene data show CDR1 as SQVTM and CDR2 as ANQGSEA. Trimming stripped 8 bases from V and 6 bases from J, with 20 bases between. CDR3 length: 14 residues. CDR3 coding DNA: TGCAGCTCTACCGGGTGGGGGGTTATCAATGAGCAGTTCTTC. Its protein is CSSTGWGVINEQFF.

This sequence joins TRBV10-3 and TRBJ2-7; the D call may be TRBD1 or TRBD2 (6 bases each). Trimming removed 7 bases at V and 2 bases at J, with 21 bases between. The CDR3 spans 16 residues. Germline lookup yields CDR1 ENHRY and CDR2 SYGVKD. The CDR3 reads CAIKGGVGAPPYEQYF. The DNA for the CDR3 is TGTGCCATCAAGGGGGGAGTGGGCGCCCCCCCCTACGAGCAGTACTTC.

This clonotype was found a few times. The chain recombines TRBV12-3 or TRBV12-4 with TRBJ2-1; D perhaps matches TRBD2 (6 bases). V was cut by 8 bases and J by 12 bases, with 14 bases left in between. This CDR3 region has 11 residues. This CDR3 is CASHQGGLQFF. Here the CDR3 DNA reads TGTGCCAGCCATCAGGGAGGTCTGCAGTTCTTC.

The sample holds a few counts of this clonotype. The chain couples TRBV9 to TRBJ1-1; D is uncertain. Trimming left V 0 bases short and J 5 bases short, with 20 bases between. The CDR3 sequence is 17 residues long. Germline CDR1 and CDR2: SGDLS and YYNGEE. Here the CDR3 reads CASSVDPPSGIGTEAFF. The CDR3 coding sequence is TGTGCCAGCAGCGTAGACCCTCCCTCTGGAATAGGAACTGAAGCTTTCTTT.

V gene TRBV12-3 or TRBV12-4 combines with J gene TRBJ1-2; 8 nucleotides match TRBD1. The CDR3 spans 14 residues. With V trimmed by 5 bases and J by 6 bases, 8 bases remained unmatched. CDR3: CASSSPDRAHGYTF. In DNA, the CDR3 is TGTGCCAGCAGTAGCCCGGACAGGGCCCATGGCTACACCTTC.

Only a few counts were recorded for this clonotype. This rearrangement joins TRBV20-1 to TRBJ2-2; D may be TRBD2 (6 bases). This CDR3 is built from 17 residues. V lost 1 base, J lost 4 bases, and 19 bases lay in between. Per the germline V gene, CDR1 is DFQATT and CDR2 is SNEGSKA (reference sequence). CDR3 protein: CSARARLGGSGTGELFF. CDR3 nucleotides: TGCAGTGCTAGAGCTCGCTTAGGAGGGTCGGGCACCGGGGAGCTGTTTTTT.

This clonotype was recorded a few times. The V call is TRBV20-1, the J call TRBJ1-2; 7 bases are a match to TRBD1. The CDR3 runs 14 residues. Germline values: CDR1 DFQATT, CDR2 SNEGSKA (reference sequence). CDR3 sequence reads: CRGTEGHGFFGYTF. The CDR3 DNA is TGCCGCGGGACAGAGGGCCATGGTTTTTTCGGCTACACCTTC.

The chain combines TRBV7-2 with TRBJ1-1; TRBD1 matches 7 bases. J lost 4 bases, V lost 5 bases, and 7 bases had no gene match. CDR3 size: 14 residues. The germline V gene encodes CDR1 SGHTA and CDR2 FQGNSA. CDR3 in DNA: TGTGCCAGCAGCAACCGGGACAGCGCCACTGAAGCTTTCTTT. Amino acids: CASSNRDSATEAFF.

This clonotype was detected only a few times. J is TRBJ2-7 and V is TRBV27, with a possible D match to TRBD2 (5 bases). Trimming left V 6 bases short and J 6 bases short, with 9 bases between. This CDR3 spans 11 amino acids. Germline CDR1 MNHEY, CDR2 SMNVEV (reference sequence). Here the CDR3 reads CASRSEGEQYF. The DNA for the CDR3 is TGTGCCAGCAGATCCGAGGGCGAGCAGTACTTC.

The chain links TRBV5-1 to TRBJ1-4; D remains ambiguous. CDR1 is SGHRS and CDR2 is YFSETQ in the germline V gene. This CDR3 has 15 residues. The V end was cut by 4 bases, the J end by 2 bases, with 12 bases between. The CDR3 sequence is CASSPTGPTNEKLFF. CDR3 sequence (DNA): TGCGCCAGCAGCCCTACCGGGCCTACTAATGAAAAACTGTTTTTT.

The chain links TRBV29-1 to TRBJ2-1; tentative D call: TRBD2 (6 bases). V was trimmed by 2 bases and J by 7 bases, leaving 12 bases between them. The V gene's germline CDR1 is SQVTM and CDR2 ANQGSEA. The CDR3 has 13 amino acids. The CDR3 DNA follows: TGCAGCGTTGAACCGGGGGATAGTAATGAGCAGTTCTTC. Translated, it gives CSVEPGDSNEQFF.

The rearrangement links TRBV9 to TRBJ2-7; TRBD1 matches 9 bases. Germline V gives CDR1 SGDLS, CDR2 YYNGEE. This CDR3 comprises 16 residues. With 0 bases clipped from V and 6 bases from J, the junction kept 10 bases outside the gene matches. CDR3 bases: TGTGCCAGCAGCGTAGGGCAGGGACAGGGAGTCGGCGAGCAGTACTTC. Translation gives CASSVGQGQGVGEQYF.